This TCR beta chain was obtained from a study of blood T cell repertoires in COVID-19. Overall study context: The United States, Italy and Spain were the sources of the acute and convalescent COVID-19 samples. The analysed material was cDNA or gDNA that came from T cells, B-cell-depleted T cells, or PBMCs.

Recruited during active infection, patients (from Seattle) were subsequently followed longitudinally. Original methodology: Amplification from reference gene primers served as the basis for estimated nucleated cell counts. Sequenced by immunoSEQ multiplex PCR; TCRdb stores in-frame clones only, minus some. V, J and clone size were drawn from that table, and D and trimming were deduced from the DNA. The sample carries 120,000 or so clones, 90% recorded once. V lost 6 bases, J lost 1 base, and 9 bases lay in between. Germline V gene data show CDR1 as MGHRA and CDR2 as YSYEKL. The CDR3 consists of 14 residues.

The source of this sequence is a woman between 55 and 75 years old with COVID-19, enrolled during active disease. The specimen was peripheral blood. The chain carries TRBV4-1 and TRBJ2-2, with D tentatively TRBD1 (6 bases). CDR3 amino acids: CASRQGGNTGELFF. DNA of the CDR3: TGCGCCAGCAGACAGGGTGGGAACACCGGGGAGCTGTTTTTT.